This T cell receptor (beta chain) was found in a study of T cell repertoires in cytomegalovirus infection (dated by TCRdb to between 2019 and 2020). Study-level background: Alongside well-studied HLA-B-restricted epitopes, the peptide stimulations were aimed at recently identified HLA-C-restricted CMV epitopes, whose presentation resists viral immunomodulation. Donor HLA type was relevant to the analysis, because carriage of CMV infection together with the matching HLA type was indicated by public TCR beta signatures.

The sample's treatment or condition label, decoded: in vitro stimulation with specific CMV peptide epitopes to enrich CMV-specific T cells. This clonotype was counted only a few times. The target of this receptor is not known. Nothing much larger sits one base from this clone, and base qualities are not available. For sequencing, an Illumina HiSeq 1500 was employed. TCRdb itself trimmed the public reads at Q25 with fastp, ran MiXCR and retained productive beta chains. All rows with the same CDR3 protein become a single entry with the most common DNA and genes. This sample comprises roughly 860,000 distinct CDR3 sequences, over 25% of them detected only once. 9.5% to 15% of the sample goes to the ten largest clones. Summary of the overall study and its limitations: The ex vivo response was dominated by HLA-C-restricted CMV-specific TCR beta clonotypes, and the single most frequent clonotype in two of eight donors was supplied by these HLA-C-restricted clonotypes. Cumulative frequency of public TCR beta family members discriminated carriers of CMV infection plus the relevant HLA type in this cohort and an independent approximately 370-donor cohort.

The origin of this receptor is a human donor in good health (CMV status not recorded). Some clones in this sample may be carry-over from other donors' samples. The specimen comprised cultured CD8+ T cells from PBMCs, sampled from culture after CMV antigen stimulation.

The CDR3 corresponds to CASGEVEGQRNNSPLHF. In nucleotides, the sequence is TGTGCCAGTGGTGAGGTAGAAGGACAGCGGAATAATTCACCCCTCCACTTT. In this chain, TRBV7-6 is recombined with TRBJ1-6; D gene: possibly TRBD1, on 6 matching bases. Looking up the germline V gene yields CDR1 SGHVS and CDR2 FNYEAQ. V gives up 9 bases and J gives up 5 bases, and the segment between their germline ends measures 23 bases. The CDR3, cysteine through phenylalanine, is 17 amino acids long. CDR3 DNA is the only sequence kept; it has 51 bases, read in frame from the first base.